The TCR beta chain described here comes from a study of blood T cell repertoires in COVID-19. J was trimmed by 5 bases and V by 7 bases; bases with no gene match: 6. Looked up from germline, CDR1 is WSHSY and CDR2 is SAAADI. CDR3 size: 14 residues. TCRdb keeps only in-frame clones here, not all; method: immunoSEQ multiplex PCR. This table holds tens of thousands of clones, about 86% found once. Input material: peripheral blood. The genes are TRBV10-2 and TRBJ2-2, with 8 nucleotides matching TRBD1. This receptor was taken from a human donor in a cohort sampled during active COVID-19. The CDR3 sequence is CASIGTGGTGELFF. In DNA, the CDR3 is TGCGCCAGCATCGGGACAGGAGGGACCGGGGAGCTGTTTTTT.